This T cell receptor beta chain appears in the sequencing data of a study of T-cell reconstitution after alpha-beta-depleted transplantation in children. Findings of the study overall: T cells produced anew were the main source of T-cell counts and diversity one year after transplant. Elevated TCRbeta diversity at day 60 was traced, in some patients, to surviving recipient T cells and thymic progenitors. Several hundred expanded graft clones reportedly supplied alpha-beta T cells about two months after transplant.

Unique molecular identifiers were used in preparing the TCRbeta library. TCRdb called the PCR reads again in MiXCR, with one record for every CDR3 protein. The sample consists of 500,000 to 650,000 distinct CDR3 sequences, over 10% of them appearing once. A word on this clonotype: Its antigen is still unknown.

Trimming stripped 0 bases from V and 7 bases from J, with 12 bases between. There are 14 residues in the CDR3. Looked up from germline, CDR1 is SGHAT and CDR2 is FQNNGV. The sample consisted of PBMCs, mostly from graft donor cells, taken 360 days after TCRalphabeta/CD19-depleted stem cell transplant. The TCR sequence derives from a male patient younger than 18 who had a stem cell transplant for acute myeloid leukemia, so the T cells may come from the graft donor. This chain uses TRBV11-2 with TRBJ1-1, with a possible D match to TRBD1 (5 bases). In nucleotides, the CDR3 is TGTGCCAGCAGCTTAGAATCGTGGGGGAATGAAGCTTTCTTT. Amino acids: CASSLESWGNEAFF.